This is a list of T cell receptor beta chains from one sample in a study of chemoradiotherapy in HPV16-positive cancers. Produced via immunoSEQ multiplex PCR; TCRdb's table is partial and in-frame only. The sample shows around 5,700 clones, around 83% of them seen only once. Sequenced here: tumor tissue, sampled from a patient who underwent chemoradiotherapy. The source is a human donor with HPV-associated anogenital cancer. The CDR3 runs from the conserved cysteine through the conserved F or W. D genes are given only for firm matches. Some rows have no size entry. The others give once, few or many, or a class for an expanded clone.

clone size | J gene | CDR3 length | V gene | D gene | CDR3 DNA | CDR3 protein
NA | TRBJ2-5 | 16 | TRBV9 | NA | TGTGCCAGCAGCGTAGCTCTGTTGGAGGACCAAGAGACCCAGTACTTC | CASSVALLEDQETQYF
NA | TRBJ2-7 | 13 | TRBV6-6 | NA | TGTGCCAGCTCTCCGGGACGGGCCTACGAGCAGTACTTC | CASSPGRAYEQYF
NA | TRBJ2-2 | 14 | TRBV7-9 | NA | TGTGCCAGCAGCTTAGCGGCGGGGCCCGGGGAGCTGTTTTTT | CASSLAAGPGELFF
NA | TRBJ1-1 | 12 | TRBV28 | TRBD1 | TGTGCCGGACAGGGGGCATACACTGAAGCTTTCTTT | CAGQGAYTEAFF
NA | TRBJ2-5 | 13 | TRBV19 | NA | TGTGCCAGTAGTTGGACGGTGAGGGAGACCCAGTACTTC | CASSWTVRETQYF
NA | TRBJ1-1 | 13 | TRBV19 | TRBD1 | TGTGCCAGTAACGACAGGGTTTCCACTGAAGCTTTCTTT | CASNDRVSTEAFF
NA | TRBJ1-1 | 16 | TRBV27 | NA | TGTGCCAGCAGTTCTCTGGGGGCAGTCATGAACACTGAAGCTTTCTTT | CASSSLGAVMNTEAFF
NA | TRBJ2-1 | 16 | TRBV9 | NA | TGTGCCAGCAGCGTAGGTCTAGCGACCTCCTACAATGAGCAGTTCTTC | CASSVGLATSYNEQFF
NA | TRBJ2-1 | 16 | TRBV18 | TRBD2 | TGTGCCAGCTCACCACCGACAGCGGGAGCCCTCAATGAGCAGTTCTTC | CASSPPTAGALNEQFF
once | TRBJ1-1 | 14 | TRBV11-2 | NA | TGTGCCAGCAGCCCAGCGGGGGGGAACACTGAAGCTTTCTTT | CASSPAGGNTEAFF
NA | TRBJ1-3 | 16 | TRBV28 | TRBD1 | TGTGCCACCACTCTTTCCTCAGGGGGCTCTGGAAACACCATATATTTT | CATTLSSGGSGNTIYF
NA | TRBJ2-3 | 10 | TRBV19 | NA | TGTGCCAGTGAGGCCGATACGCAGTATTTT | CASEADTQYF
NA | TRBJ2-5 | 15 | TRBV30 | NA | TGTGCCTGGAGTGGCCTCGGACGGGGACAAGAGACCCAGTACTTC | CAWSGLGRGQETQYF
NA | TRBJ1-1 | 14 | TRBV30 | NA | TGTGCCTGGAGTGCCTGGGGGGCGCACACTGAAGCTTTCTTT | CAWSAWGAHTEAFF
NA | TRBJ1-2 | 14 | TRBV15 | NA | TGTGCCACCAGCAGAGACAGGGGTAACTATGGCTACACCTTC | CATSRDRGNYGYTF
NA | TRBJ2-5 | 17 | TRBV30 | TRBD2 | TGTGCCTGGGCCCGCAAGGATGGCGGGAGTTGGATAGAGACCCAGTACTTC | CAWARKDGGSWIETQYF
NA | TRBJ1-2 | 13 | TRBV6-5 | TRBD1 | TGTGCCAGCAGCCGAGGGACAGGGTATGGCTACACCTTC | CASSRGTGYGYTF
NA | TRBJ2-7 | 15 | TRBV6-4 | TRBD2 | TGTGCCAGCAGTCCGACTAGCGGGGGGACCCACGAGCAGTACTTC | CASSPTSGGTHEQYF
NA | TRBJ2-2 | 14 | TRBV2 | NA | TGTGCCAGCAGTGCGGGACACGCCGGCCGGGAGCTGTTTTTT | CASSAGHAGRELFF
NA | TRBJ2-1 | 16 | TRBV2 | TRBD2 | TGTGCCAGCAGCCGACTAGCGGGAGGGGCCTACAATGAGCAGTTCTTC | CASSRLAGGAYNEQFF
NA | TRBJ2-6 | 15 | TRBV19 | NA | TGTGCCAGTGGACTGGGTTCAACTGGGGCCAACGTCCTGACTTTC | CASGLGSTGANVLTF
NA | TRBJ1-5 | 15 | TRBV6-1 | NA | TGTGCCAGCAGTGGGGCAGCCAGTCCCAATCAGCCCCAGCATTTT | CASSGAASPNQPQHF
NA | TRBJ2-7 | 15 | TRBV19 | TRBD1 | TGTGCCAGTAGTCTGGGACAGGGGGCCTCCTACGAGCAGTACTTC | CASSLGQGASYEQYF
NA | TRBJ2-5 | 13 | TRBV29-1 | TRBD1 | TGCAGCGTTCGGGACAGAAAGCAAGAGACCCAGTACTTC | CSVRDRKQETQYF
NA | TRBJ2-3 | 15 | TRBV4-2 | NA | TGTGCCAGCAGCCCACAGGCCCAAGGCACAGATACGCAGTATTTT | CASSPQAQGTDTQYF
NA | TRBJ2-1 | 17 | TRBV5-8 | TRBD2 | TGTGCCAGCAGGGCCGGACTAGCGGGAGGAACGGACAATGAGCAGTTCTTC | CASRAGLAGGTDNEQFF
NA | TRBJ2-1 | 14 | TRBV11-3 | NA | TGTGCCAGCAGCCCGGACCAGTTAAACCATGAGCAGTTCTTC | CASSPDQLNHEQFF
NA | TRBJ1-3 | 16 | TRBV7-2 | NA | TGTGCCAGCAGTTACCCGTGGACAGCCTCTGGAAACACCATATATTTT | CASSYPWTASGNTIYF
NA | TRBJ2-2 | 16 | TRBV5-4 | NA | TGTGCCAGCAGCCCAGGGATAAGGGATGACACCGGGGAGCTGTTTTTT | CASSPGIRDDTGELFF
NA | TRBJ1-2 | 16 | TRBV7-2 | TRBD1 | TGTGCCAGCAGCCCACGGGGACAGGGAACACTTGATGGCTACACCTTC | CASSPRGQGTLDGYTF